Here is one TCR beta chain with its context. The antigen remains unidentified. The primer mix had 60 Vbeta and 13 Jbeta primers. The data were produced by immunoSEQ multiplex PCR, yet TCRdb's version contains in-frame clones alone and is incomplete. This sample yields about 200,000 clones, of which about four fifths are seen a single time; around 1.4% belongs to the top ten. The data originate from a study of cytomegalovirus exposure and HLA in healthy donors. Study observations and caveats: In a later analysis, a genetic analysis reported fewer productive-TCR N-insertions in an Asian-associated ancestry cluster than the cohort average. A later analysis found TCR association rates differed by HLA locus, highest for DRB1 and lowest for HLA-C. An analysis done earlier found most TCR beta V segments productive about 87% or about 30% of the time.

Sequenced input: PBMCs. The clonotype comes from a woman between 45 and 60 years old in good health and CMV-seronegative.

Here the CDR3 DNA reads TGTGCCAGTAGTATGTCCCCGAGAGAACAGCCCCAGCATTTT. It specifies CASSMSPREQPQHF. V usage is TRBV19 and J usage is TRBJ1-5; D is unclear. V was pared by 3 bases and J by 7 bases, with 13 bases between. Germline V gives CDR1 LNHDA, CDR2 SQIVND (reference sequence). The CDR3 is 14 amino acids. Full variable domain (missing parts from reference TRBV19 and TRBJ1-5): DGGITQSPKYLFRKEGQNVTLSCEQNLNHDAMYWYRQDPGQGLRLIYYSQIVNDFQKGDIAEGYSVSREKKESFPLTVTSAQKNPTAFYLCASSMSPREQPQHFGDGTRLSIL.